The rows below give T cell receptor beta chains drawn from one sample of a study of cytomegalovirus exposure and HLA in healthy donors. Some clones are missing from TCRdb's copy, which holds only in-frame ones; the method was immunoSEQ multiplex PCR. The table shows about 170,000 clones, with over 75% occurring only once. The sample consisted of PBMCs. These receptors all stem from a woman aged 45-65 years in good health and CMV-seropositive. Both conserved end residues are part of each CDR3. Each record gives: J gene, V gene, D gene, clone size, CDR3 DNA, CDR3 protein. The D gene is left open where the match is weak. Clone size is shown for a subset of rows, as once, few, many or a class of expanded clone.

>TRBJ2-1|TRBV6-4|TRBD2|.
TGTGCCAGCAGCGTCCGGGGGGGGGCTGAGCAGTTCTTC
CASSVRGGAEQFF
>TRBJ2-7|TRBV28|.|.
TGTGCCAGCAGTTTCAACAGGGCTACCTACGAGCAGTACTTC
CASSFNRATYEQYF
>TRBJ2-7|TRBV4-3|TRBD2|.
TGCGCCAGCAGCCTAGCGGGAGATGATGAGCAGTACTTC
CASSLAGDDEQYF
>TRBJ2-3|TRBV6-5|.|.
TGTGCCGTACGGGGGAACCCACGTTGGGATACGCAGTATTTT
CAVRGNPRWDTQYF
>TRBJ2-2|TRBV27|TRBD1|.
TGTGCCAGCAGTTTTACCTACCTCAGGGGGACGAACACCGGGGAGCTGTTTTTT
CASSFTYLRGTNTGELFF
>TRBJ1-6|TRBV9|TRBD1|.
TGTGCCAGCAGCGAACAGGGGGTTAATTCACCCCTCCACTTT
CASSEQGVNSPLHF
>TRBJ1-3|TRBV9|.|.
TGTGCCAGCAGCCCGCCGTCGGGGGGGCGTTTATCTGGAAACACCATATATTTT
CASSPPSGGRLSGNTIYF
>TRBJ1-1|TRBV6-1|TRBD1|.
TGTGCCAGTTTGGGACAGCGGAACACTGAAGCTTTCTTT
CASLGQRNTEAFF
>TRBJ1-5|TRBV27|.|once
TGTGCCAGCAGTTTCGGGGTGGGGAATCAGCCCCAGCATTTT
CASSFGVGNQPQHF
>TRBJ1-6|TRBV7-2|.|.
TGTGCCAGCAGCTTAAGAGTAGTAACAGGGAGCTCACCCCTCCACTTT
CASSLRVVTGSSPLHF